This TCR beta chain was sequenced for a study of T cell repertoires in cytomegalovirus infection. Notes on the study in general: The response measured ex vivo was dominated by TCR beta clonotypes (HLA-C-restricted and CMV-specific).

TCRdb used MiXCR to reprocess the reads, holding one entry per CDR3 protein. The sample has about 180,000 distinct CDR3 sequences; roughly a sixth are singletons. Regarding this clonotype: Its specificity is unknown.

The CDR3 sequence is 15 residues long. In germline, CDR1 is SGHTS, CDR2 YDEGEE. V gave up 5 bases and J gave up 4 bases, with 16 bases separating them. This clonotype originated in a human donor in good health (CMV status not recorded). Some clones in this sample may be carry-over from other donors' samples. Source material: CD8+ T cells from PBMCs. V and J are TRBV5-8 and TRBJ2-1, with a possible D match to TRBD1 (6 bases). CDR3 nucleotide sequence: TGTGCCAGCAGATCAAACGGGACACTGTACAATGAGCAGTTCTTC. Protein: CASRSNGTLYNEQFF.